This TCR beta chain is from a study of blood T cell repertoires in COVID-19. Study-wide background: Specimens from acute and convalescent COVID-19 originated in the United States, Italy and Spain. PBMCs, B-cell-depleted T cells, or T cells provided the cDNA or gDNA that made up the material.

In the authors' methods: Amplification of reference gene primers was used by the study to estimate nucleated cell counts. Assay: immunoSEQ multiplex PCR; the TCRdb copy retains only in-frame clones and omits some. D and trimming come from the DNA, and the V and J calls and clone size come from that table. The sample holds around 220,000 clones, 84% seen once. The cohort comprised adults aged 18 to 89 years residing in 24 US areas. Germline lookup yields CDR1 MNHNS and CDR2 SASEGT. V was pared by 3 bases and J by 6 bases, with 16 bases between. The CDR3 contains 15 residues. In its sample, this clone was seen a few times.

Sequencing was carried out using PBMCs or T cells enriched from blood (not recorded which). The J gene is TRBJ2-3, the V gene TRBV6-1, with D possibly matching TRBD2 (6 bases). This clonotype was obtained from a woman between 40 and 55 years old who had recovered from COVID-19. Written as DNA, the CDR3 is TGTGCCAGCAGTGAGGGGGGAGACATGAGGGATACGCAGTATTTT. Encoded protein: CASSEGGDMRDTQYF.